What follows is one TCR beta chain and its context. Which antigen it targets is not known. The sample holds no much larger clone one base away, and base qualities are not on file. The entry originates in a study of radiotherapy plus CTLA-4 blockade in lung cancer (dated 2018 in TCRdb). In terms of the full investigation: Among enrolled patients, about 19% had an objective response and roughly 31% reached disease control.

Summary of the overall study and its limitations: After treatment with radiotherapy and ipilimumab, TCR clones that originated in tumors expanded in peripheral blood. The strongest predictors of response, as reported, were early dynamic changes in blood T cell clones along with a rise in serum interferon-beta after radiation.

In this study, focal radiation therapy paired with CTLA-4 blockade (ipilimumab) was tested in patients who had chemo-refractory metastatic non-small-cell lung cancer. Library preparation was by the immunoSEQ multiplex PCR assay. The immuneACCESS repertoire file appears here via TCRdb, limited to in-frame rearrangements. These files lack a portion of the clones; in checked studies, under half of the deficit traces to unresolved V genes, and the cause of the others is not known. The sample contains about 90,000 clones, more than 70% of them found a single time. Clones ranked in the top ten supply over 11% of the sample. The starting material was peripheral blood, obtained from a patient treated with radiotherapy plus ipilimumab. The clonotype comes from a human donor with non-small cell lung cancer that progressed on radiotherapy plus ipilimumab.

The CDR3 region has the sequence CASSLYWPYYEQFF. The nucleotide sequence is TGTGCCAGCAGCTTATATTGGCCTTATTATGAGCAGTTCTTC. Recombination joined TRBV7-2 with TRBJ2-1; the D gene cannot be named for sure. From a lookup of the germline V gene, CDR1 and CDR2 are SGHTA and FQGNSA. The V end loses 2 bases and the J end loses 8 bases, and a stretch of 13 bases separates them. The CDR3 numbers 14 residues from cysteine through phenylalanine. Only CDR3 DNA is held: 42 bases, read in frame from base 1.